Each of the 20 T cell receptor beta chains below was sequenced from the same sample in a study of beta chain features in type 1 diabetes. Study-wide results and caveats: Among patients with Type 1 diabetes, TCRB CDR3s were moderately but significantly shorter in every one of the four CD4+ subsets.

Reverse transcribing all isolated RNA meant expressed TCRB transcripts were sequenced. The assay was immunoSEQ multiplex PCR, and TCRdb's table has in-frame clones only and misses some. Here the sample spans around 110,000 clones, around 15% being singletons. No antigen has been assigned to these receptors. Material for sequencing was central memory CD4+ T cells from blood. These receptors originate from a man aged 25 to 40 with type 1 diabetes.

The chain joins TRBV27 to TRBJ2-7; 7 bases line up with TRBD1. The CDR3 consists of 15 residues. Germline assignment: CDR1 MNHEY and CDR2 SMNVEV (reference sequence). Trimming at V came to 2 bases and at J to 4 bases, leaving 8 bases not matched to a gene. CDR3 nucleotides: TGTGCCAGCAGTTTAATTGGGACAGCCCATTACGAGCAGTACTTC. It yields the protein CASSLIGTAHYEQYF.

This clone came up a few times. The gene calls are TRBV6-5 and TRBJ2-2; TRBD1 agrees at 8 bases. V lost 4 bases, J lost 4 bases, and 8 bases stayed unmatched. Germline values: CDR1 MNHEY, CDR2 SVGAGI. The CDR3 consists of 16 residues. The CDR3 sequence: CASSFDRGMFTGELFF. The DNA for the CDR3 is TGTGCCAGCAGTTTCGACAGGGGAATGTTCACCGGGGAGCTGTTTTTT.

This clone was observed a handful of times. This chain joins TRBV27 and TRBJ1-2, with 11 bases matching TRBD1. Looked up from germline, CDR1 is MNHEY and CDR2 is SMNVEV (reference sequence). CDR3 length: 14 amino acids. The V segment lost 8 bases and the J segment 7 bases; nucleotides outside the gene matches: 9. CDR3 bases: TGTGCCAGCTCTTACCTCGGGACAGGGGGTGGCTACACCTTC. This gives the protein CASSYLGTGGGYTF.

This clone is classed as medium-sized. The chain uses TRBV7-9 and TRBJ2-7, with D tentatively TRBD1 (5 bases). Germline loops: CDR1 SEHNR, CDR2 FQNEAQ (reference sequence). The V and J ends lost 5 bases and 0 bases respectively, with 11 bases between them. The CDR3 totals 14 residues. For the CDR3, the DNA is TGTGCCAGCAGCACCAGACAGAGCTCCTACGAGCAGTACTTC. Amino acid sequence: CASSTRQSSYEQYF.

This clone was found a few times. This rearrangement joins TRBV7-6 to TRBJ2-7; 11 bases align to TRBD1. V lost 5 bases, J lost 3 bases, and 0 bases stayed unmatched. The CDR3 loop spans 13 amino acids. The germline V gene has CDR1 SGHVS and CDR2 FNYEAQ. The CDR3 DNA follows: TGTGCCAGCAGCGGGACAGGGGGCTACGAGCAGTACTTC. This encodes CASSGTGGYEQYF.

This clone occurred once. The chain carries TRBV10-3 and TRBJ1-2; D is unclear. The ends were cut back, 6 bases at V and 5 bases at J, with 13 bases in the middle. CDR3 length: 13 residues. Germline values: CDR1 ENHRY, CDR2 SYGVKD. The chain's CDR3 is CAISQIEEYGYTF. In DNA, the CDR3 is TGTGCCATCAGCCAGATAGAAGAGTATGGCTACACCTTC.

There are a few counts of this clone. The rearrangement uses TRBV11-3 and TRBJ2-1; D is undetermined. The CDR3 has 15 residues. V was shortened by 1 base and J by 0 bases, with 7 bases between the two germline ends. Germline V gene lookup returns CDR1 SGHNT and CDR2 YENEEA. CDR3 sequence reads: CASSLAESSYNEQFF. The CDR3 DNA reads TGTGCCAGCAGCTTAGCGGAGAGCTCCTACAATGAGCAGTTCTTC.

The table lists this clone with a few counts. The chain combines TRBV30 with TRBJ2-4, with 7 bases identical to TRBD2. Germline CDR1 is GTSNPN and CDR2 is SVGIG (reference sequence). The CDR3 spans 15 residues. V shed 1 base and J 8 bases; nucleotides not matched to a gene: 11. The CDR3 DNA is TGTGCCTGGAGTGGCAGGACTAGGCGTCGGGACATTCAGTACTTC. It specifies CAWSGRTRRRDIQYF.

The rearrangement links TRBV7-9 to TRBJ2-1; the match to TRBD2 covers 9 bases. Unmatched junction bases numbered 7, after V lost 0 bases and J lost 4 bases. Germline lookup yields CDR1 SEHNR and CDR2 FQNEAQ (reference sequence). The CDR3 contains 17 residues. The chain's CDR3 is CASSLASGLASYNEQFF. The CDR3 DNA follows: TGTGCCAGCAGCTTAGCGTCGGGACTAGCCAGTTACAATGAGCAGTTCTTC.

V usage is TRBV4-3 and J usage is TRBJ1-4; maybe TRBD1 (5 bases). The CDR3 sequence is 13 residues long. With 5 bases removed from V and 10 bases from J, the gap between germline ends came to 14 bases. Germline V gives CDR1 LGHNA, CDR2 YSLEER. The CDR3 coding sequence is TGCGCCAGCAGCGTGGAACGGGGGGGAAAACTGTTTTTT. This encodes CASSVERGGKLFF.

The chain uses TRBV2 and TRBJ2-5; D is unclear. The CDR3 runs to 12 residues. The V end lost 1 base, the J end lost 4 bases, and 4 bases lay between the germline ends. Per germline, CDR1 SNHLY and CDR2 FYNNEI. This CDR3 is CASSEGRETQYF. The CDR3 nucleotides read TGTGCCAGCAGTGAAGGTCGAGAGACCCAGTACTTC.

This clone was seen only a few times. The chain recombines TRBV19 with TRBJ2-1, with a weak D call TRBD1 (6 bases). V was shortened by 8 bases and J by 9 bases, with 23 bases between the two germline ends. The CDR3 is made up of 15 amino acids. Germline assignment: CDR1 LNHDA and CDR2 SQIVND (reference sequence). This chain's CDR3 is CASRLGSGESPEQFF. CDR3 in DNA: TGTGCCAGTCGGTTGGGGTCAGGGGAATCACCTGAGCAGTTCTTC. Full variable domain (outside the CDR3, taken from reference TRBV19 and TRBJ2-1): DGGITQSPKYLFRKEGQNVTLSCEQNLNHDAMYWYRQDPGQGLRLIYYSQIVNDFQKGDIAEGYSVSREKKESFPLTVTSAQKNPTAFYLCASRLGSGESPEQFFGPGTRLTVL.

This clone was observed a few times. CDR3: CASSPRGPGTGDEKLFF. For the CDR3, the DNA is TGTGCCAGCTCACCACGCGGTCCAGGGACAGGGGACGAAAAACTGTTTTTT. The V and J genes are TRBV18 and TRBJ1-4; 10 positions agree with TRBD1. The CDR3 consists of 17 residues. Germline values: CDR1 KGHSH, CDR2 LQKENI. J was trimmed by 8 bases and V by 1 base; bases with no gene match: 10.

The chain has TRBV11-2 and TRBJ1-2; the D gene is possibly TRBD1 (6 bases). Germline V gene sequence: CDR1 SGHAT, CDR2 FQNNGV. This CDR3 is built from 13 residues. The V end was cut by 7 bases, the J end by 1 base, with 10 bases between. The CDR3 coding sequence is TGTGCCAGCACCGAAGGGGGTAACTATGGCTACACCTTC. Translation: CASTEGGNYGYTF.

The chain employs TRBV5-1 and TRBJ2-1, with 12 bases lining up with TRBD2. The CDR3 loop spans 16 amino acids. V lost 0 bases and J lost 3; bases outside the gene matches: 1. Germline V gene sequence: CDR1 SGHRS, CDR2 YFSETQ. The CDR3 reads CASSLASGGDYNEQFF. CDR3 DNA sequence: TGCGCCAGCAGCTTGGCTAGCGGGGGGGACTACAATGAGCAGTTCTTC. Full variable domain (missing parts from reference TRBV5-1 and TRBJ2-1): KAGVTQTPRYLIKTRGQQVTLSCSPISGHRSVSWYQQTPGQGLQFLFEYFSETQRNKGNFPGRFSGRQFSNSRSEMNVSTLELGDSALYLCASSLASGGDYNEQFFGPGTRLTVL.

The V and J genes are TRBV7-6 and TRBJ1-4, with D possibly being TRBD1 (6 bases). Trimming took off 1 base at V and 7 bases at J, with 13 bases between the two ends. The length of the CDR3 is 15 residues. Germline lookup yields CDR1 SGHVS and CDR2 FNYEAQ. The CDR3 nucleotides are TGTGCCAGCAGCTTAGGGGGGCGAGTCGGTGAAAAACTGTTTTTT. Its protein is CASSLGGRVGEKLFF.

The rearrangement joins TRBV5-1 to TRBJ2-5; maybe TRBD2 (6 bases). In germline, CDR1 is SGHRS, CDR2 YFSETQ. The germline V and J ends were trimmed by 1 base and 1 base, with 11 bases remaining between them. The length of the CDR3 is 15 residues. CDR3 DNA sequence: TGCGCCAGCAGCTTGTTGGGGACTTCCCAAGAGACCCAGTACTTC. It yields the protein CASSLLGTSQETQYF.

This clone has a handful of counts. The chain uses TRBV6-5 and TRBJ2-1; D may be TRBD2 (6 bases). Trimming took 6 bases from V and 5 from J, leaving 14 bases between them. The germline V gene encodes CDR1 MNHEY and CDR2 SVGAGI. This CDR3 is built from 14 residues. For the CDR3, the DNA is TGTGCCAGCAGATCGGGACTCTCAAACAATGAGCAGTTCTTC. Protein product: CASRSGLSNNEQFF.

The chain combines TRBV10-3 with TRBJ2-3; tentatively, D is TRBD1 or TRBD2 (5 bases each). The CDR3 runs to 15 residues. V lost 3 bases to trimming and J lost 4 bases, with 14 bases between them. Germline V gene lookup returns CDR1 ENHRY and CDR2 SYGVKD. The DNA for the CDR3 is TGTGCCATCAGTGATAGGGGACGGTCCCCAGATACGCAGTATTTT. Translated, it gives CAISDRGRSPDTQYF.

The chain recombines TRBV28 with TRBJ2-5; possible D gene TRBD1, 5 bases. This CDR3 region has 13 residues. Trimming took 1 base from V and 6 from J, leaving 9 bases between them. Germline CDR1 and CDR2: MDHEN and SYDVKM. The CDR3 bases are TGTGCCAGCAGTTTATTAACAGGCAAGACCCAGTACTTC. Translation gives CASSLLTGKTQYF.